These 20 T cell receptor beta chains were all obtained from the same sample, sequenced in a study of molecular identifiers for immune sequencing clone quantification. TCRdb called the PCR reads again in MiXCR, with one record for every CDR3 protein. The table includes about half a million distinct CDR3 sequences, about 20% detected once. Sequenced material: naive CD8+ T cells from blood, with Jurkat cell RNA spiked in. Subset defined: FACS-sorted CD8+CD4-CCR7+CD45RA+ naive T cells. These receptors all stem from a human donor in good health. Some libraries in this study had Jurkat cell RNA spiked in.

This clonotype appeared many times. The rearrangement joins TRBV6-6 to TRBJ2-5; maybe TRBD2 (5 bases). The CDR3 extends over 19 amino acids. The V end was cut by 0 bases, the J end by 0 bases, with 20 bases between. CDR1 and CDR2 (germline): MNHNY, SVGAGI (reference sequence). DNA for the CDR3: TGTGCCAGCAGTTACTCGATTGGGAGCCAGACTGGGGACCAAGAGACCCAGTACTTC. It is translated as CASSYSIGSQTGDQETQYF.

This clonotype was observed once. The chain combines TRBV11-3 with TRBJ2-1; 10 bases line up with TRBD2. V shed 8 bases and J 0 bases; nucleotides not matched to a gene: 7. The length of the CDR3 is 16 residues. CDR1 and CDR2 (germline): SGHNT, YENEEA. The CDR3 DNA reads as TGTGCCAGCGGCAGGGGACTAGCGAGCTCCTACAATGAGCAGTTCTTC. Translating it yields CASGRGLASSYNEQFF. The full variable domain, in which reference TRBV11-3 and TRBJ2-1 provide the parts outside the CDR3, is EAGVVQSPRYKIIEKKQPVAFWCNPISGHNTLYWYLQNLGQGPELLIRYENEEAVDDSQLPKDRFSAERLKGVDSTLKIQPAELGDSAVYLCASGRGLASSYNEQFFGPGTRLTVL.

The chain uses TRBV6-5 and TRBJ2-1, with D perhaps matching TRBD2 (6 bases). CDR1 is MNHEY, CDR2 SVGAGI, per germline. V lost 2 bases and J 8 bases, leaving 16 bases between the germline ends. CDR3 length equals 15 residues. CDR3 nucleotides: TGTGCCAGCAGTTACGGCGGGATTTCGGGCGATGAGCAGTTCTTC. Translating it yields CASSYGGISGDEQFF.

This clonotype was seen at least ten times. V usage is TRBV29-1 and J usage is TRBJ1-2; D remains ambiguous. The length of the CDR3 is 11 residues. V was cut by 7 bases and J by 5 bases, with 11 bases left in between. CDR1 SQVTM and CDR2 ANQGSEA come from the germline V gene. The DNA for the CDR3 is TGCAGCGCCACGGCTTCTTATGGCTACACCTTC. Encoded protein: CSATASYGYTF.

This clonotype was detected ten times or more. This chain connects TRBV18 to TRBJ2-7; the D is unclear. Germline CDR1 KGHSH, CDR2 LQKENI. This CDR3 is 13 amino acids long. Trimming took off 4 bases at V and 1 base at J, with 8 bases between the two ends. The CDR3 DNA reads as TGTGCCAGCTCACTAATCGGGTCCTACGAGCAGTACTTC. Translation gives CASSLIGSYEQYF.

This clonotype was seen repeatedly, ten times or more. The chain combines TRBV9 with TRBJ2-3, with D possibly being TRBD1 (5 bases). The CDR3 has 15 amino acids. Trimming pared 0 bases from V and 0 bases from J, leaving 8 bases between. Germline loops: CDR1 SGDLS, CDR2 YYNGEE. The CDR3 DNA is TGTGCCAGCAGCGTAGGGACAACTAGCACAGATACGCAGTATTTT. Amino acids: CASSVGTTSTDTQYF.

Turning to this clonotype: A read error may be the cause here, since a much bigger clone is one base away. J is TRBJ2-3 and V is TRBV12-3 or TRBV12-4; D is undetermined. The CDR3 sequence is 17 residues long. V lost 6 bases and J 10 bases, leaving 29 bases between the germline ends. CDR3 sequence (DNA): TGTGCCAGCAGCCGAGATGGGCCTCCTCCCGATCCCGATGCGCAGTATTTT. Translation gives CASSRDGPPPDPDAQYF.

To note about this clonotype: Mismatch with germline at one junction end may stem from a read error. The chain joins TRBV10-2 to TRBJ1-2; no firm D call. Germline values: CDR1 WSHSY, CDR2 SAAADI. The CDR3 runs 12 residues. CDR3 sequence (DNA): TGCGCCAGCAGTGAGTCTCGCCCCCCAGGCGCCTTC. Translation: CASSESRPPGAF.

A word on this clonotype: It may be a read error: a sequence one base away is much more abundant. The chain joins TRBV27 to TRBJ2-1; D unresolved. The germline CDR1 and CDR2 sequences are MNHEY and SMNVEV (reference sequence). The CDR3 loop spans 16 amino acids. The CDR3 nucleotides are TGTGCCAGCAGTCCTCCTAGAGTAGCATTGCCCAATGAGCAGTCCTTC. Protein: CASSPPRVALPNEQSF.

This clonotype came up many times. V usage is TRBV7-9 and J usage is TRBJ2-7, with 8 positions matching TRBD1. Trimming cost V 3 bases and J 3 bases; bases outside gene matches: 4. In germline, CDR1 is SEHNR, CDR2 FQNEAQ (reference sequence). The CDR3 is 14 amino acids. The CDR3 DNA follows: TGTGCCAGCAGCTTCGGGACAGGCCGCTACGAGCAGTACTTC. It encodes CASSFGTGRYEQYF.

Details on this clonotype: Being one base from a much bigger clone, this may be a read error. The CDR3 bases are TGTGCCAGCATTCAAAATCTGCAAGAGGCCCAGTACTTC. It codes for CASIQNLQEAQYF. The chain links TRBV2 to TRBJ2-5; D not resolved. The CDR3 has 13 residues. CDR1 is SNHLY, CDR2 FYNNEI, per germline.

This clonotype was counted between two and nine times. This may stem from a read error, because a much larger clone lies one nucleotide away. The chain combines TRBV28 with TRBJ2-3, with D tentatively TRBD1 (5 bases). The J call may be faulty, since TRBJ1-5 better matches the DNA end. The CDR3 is 17 residues long. From germline, CDR1 is MDHEN and CDR2 SYDVKM. CDR3 residues: CASTLPGDLAGRNTQHF. In nucleotides, the CDR3 is TGTGCCAGCACTCTGCCTGGGGACCTAGCGGGTAGGAATACGCAGCATTTT.

The chain couples TRBV10-3 to TRBJ2-1, with TRBD1 identical over 10 bases. V shed 2 bases and J 5 bases; nucleotides not matched to a gene: 3. Germline V gene lookup returns CDR1 ENHRY and CDR2 SYGVKD. The CDR3 length is 15 residues. DNA of the CDR3: TGTGCCATCAGTGAGGGACAGGGGGGGGACAATGAGCAGTTCTTC. Translating it yields CAISEGQGGDNEQFF.

This clonotype showed up many times. V and J are TRBV7-9 and TRBJ2-7; 9 bases are shared with TRBD1. Trimming took 2 bases from V and 2 from J; bases not matched to a gene: 4. Germline CDR1 is SEHNR and CDR2 is FQNEAQ (reference sequence). The CDR3 covers 15 residues. CDR3 in amino acids: CASSLSGQGPYEQYF. CDR3 DNA sequence: TGTGCCAGCAGCTTATCGGGACAGGGCCCCTACGAGCAGTACTTC. Filled out from reference TRBV7-9 and TRBJ2-7, the complete variable domain reads DTGVSQNPRHKITKRGQNVTFRCDPISEHNRLYWYRQTLGQGPEFLTYFQNEAQLEKSRLLSDRFSAERPKGSFSTLEIQRTEQGDSAMYLCASSLSGQGPYEQYFGPGTRLTVT.

This clonotype has a count of ten or more. V usage is TRBV7-9 and J usage is TRBJ2-3; no definite D call. The V gene lost 10 bases and the J gene lost 3 bases, with 8 bases spanning the gap. This CDR3 has 11 amino acids. Germline assignment: CDR1 SEHNR and CDR2 FQNEAQ (reference sequence). The CDR3 loop reads CATRGTDTQYF. In DNA form, the CDR3 reads TGTGCCACCCGAGGAACAGATACGCAGTATTTT.

The CDR3 loop reads CAWSIRGPWKNEQFF. Here the CDR3 DNA reads TGTGCCTGGAGTATCCGGGGGCCCTGGAAGAATGAGCAGTTCTTC. The chain links TRBV30 to TRBJ2-1, with D perhaps being TRBD1 or TRBD2 (6 bases each). The germline CDR1 and CDR2 sequences are GTSNPN and SVGIG (reference sequence). The V gene lost 2 bases and the J gene lost 7 bases, with 18 bases spanning the gap. The CDR3 runs 15 residues.

Ten or more counts support this clonotype. CDR3 sequence: CASSSRGSSYNEQFF. CDR3 nucleotides: TGTGCCAGCAGTTCACGGGGAAGCTCCTACAATGAGCAGTTCTTC. V is TRBV28 and J is TRBJ2-1; possibly TRBD2 for D (5 bases). Per germline, CDR1 MDHEN and CDR2 SYDVKM. CDR3 length: 15 amino acids. V shed 4 bases and J shed 0 bases, with 10 bases lying between them. The full variable domain, completed using reference TRBV28 and TRBJ2-1, is DVKVTQSSRYLVKRTGEKVFLECVQDMDHENMFWYRQDPGLGLRLIYFSYDVKMKEKGDIPEGYSVSREKKERFSLILESASTNQTSMYLCASSSRGSSYNEQFFGPGTRLTVL.

Remarks on this clonotype: It may be a read error: a sequence one base away is much more abundant. The rearrangement uses TRBV27 and TRBJ1-2, with 7 bases that match TRBD1. The J segment lost 4 bases and the V segment lost 5 bases, leaving 7 bases of the junction unmatched. CDR1 MNHEY and CDR2 SMNVEV come from the germline V gene (reference sequence). The CDR3 runs to 14 residues. CDR3 coding DNA: TGTGCCAGCAGTGCCCAGACAGGGTGCTATGGCTACACCTTC. Its protein product is CASSAQTGCYGYTF.

Ten or more counts support this clonotype. The chain employs TRBV4-3 and TRBJ1-2; D is undetermined. V was pared by 0 bases and J by 4 bases, with 6 bases between. The CDR3 extends over 13 amino acids. Germline values: CDR1 LGHNA, CDR2 YSLEER. Here the CDR3 DNA reads TGCGCCAGCAGCCAAGATCTGGCCTATGGCTACACCTTC. Residues: CASSQDLAYGYTF.

This rearrangement joins TRBV5-1 to TRBJ1-1, with unresolved D. From germline, CDR1 is SGHRS and CDR2 YFSETQ. The CDR3 is 15 amino acids. The V end was cut by 0 bases, the J end by 0 bases, with 9 bases between. The DNA for the CDR3 is TGCGCCAGCAGCTTGGCGTTTGGGTTGAACACTGAAGCTTTCTTT. Its protein product is CASSLAFGLNTEAFF.